This TCR beta chain was recorded in a study of blood T cells in healthy people across ages. Study outcomes and limitations: Naive and antigen-experienced cells could not be conclusively compared, given unsorted PBMCs.

Total RNA, at least 5.5 micrograms per sample, came from PBMCs. Germline lookup yields CDR1 SGHAT and CDR2 FQDESV (reference sequence). CDR3 length: 16 amino acids. J gave up 11 bases and V 10 bases, and 24 bases lay outside the gene matches. A J-beta primer mix and a sample-barcoded 5' primer were used in a second PCR of about 6 to 12 cycles. Sequencing of every sample gave 2.5 million or more CDR3-containing paired-end reads. TCRdb reanalysed the 5' RACE reads using MiXCR and keeps one entry per CDR3 protein. The sample holds 650,000 to 800,000 distinct CDR3 sequences, 52% seen once. Note on this clonotype: Its antigen is unidentified.

The origin of this receptor is a woman at least 80 years old in good health. The chain combines TRBV11-1 with TRBJ2-5; 8 bases are shared with TRBD2. Sample: blood. The CDR3 region is CANSTGGDSSYNEQYF. CDR3 bases: TGTGCCAACAGTACGGGGGGGGATAGCTCCTACAATGAGCAGTACTTC.